Each of the 27 T cell receptor beta chains below was sequenced from the same sample in a study of blood T cell repertoires in COVID-19. Libraries were prepared by immunoSEQ multiplex PCR; TCRdb keeps only in-frame clonotypes and omits some of them. The sample contains fewer than 300,000 clones, roughly 85% of which appear only once. Sequenced input: PBMCs or T cells enriched from blood (not recorded which). The receptors come from a woman aged 45-59 years who had recovered from COVID-19.

This chain joins TRBV5-4 and TRBJ2-3, with a weak D call TRBD2 (5 bases). Trimming cost V 4 bases and J 2 bases, with 5 bases left between them. Looked up from germline, CDR1 is SGHNT and CDR2 is YYREEE (reference sequence). CDR3 length: 12 amino acids. The CDR3 loop reads CASSRDTDTQYF. CDR3 nucleotides: TGTGCCAGCAGCCGGGACACAGATACGCAGTATTTT. The whole variable domain, remainder taken from reference TRBV5-4 and TRBJ2-3, is ETGVTQSPTHLIKTRGQQVTLRCSSQSGHNTVSWYQQALGQGPQFIFQYYREEENGRGNFPPRFSGLQFPNYSSELNVNALELDDSALYLCASSRDTDTQYFGPGTRLTVL.

The V call is TRBV10-3, the J call TRBJ2-7; TRBD2 agrees at 8 bases. CDR1 ENHRY and CDR2 SYGVKD come from the germline V gene. This CDR3 comprises 16 residues. V was clipped by 3 bases and J by 1 base; unmatched bases: 8. CDR3 nucleotides: TGTGCCATCAGTGAAGGGTTAGCGGGGACGTCCTACGAGCAGTACTTC. Translated: CAISEGLAGTSYEQYF.

The gene calls are TRBV28 and TRBJ2-7; TRBD2 matches 9 bases. Germline trimming cut 8 bases from V and 2 bases from J; bases unmatched to any gene: 7. The germline V gene has CDR1 MDHEN and CDR2 SYDVKM. This CDR3 region has 14 residues. This chain's CDR3 is CASVQRGATYEQYF. The CDR3 DNA reads as TGTGCCAGCGTGCAGCGGGGGGCAACCTACGAGCAGTACTTC. Variable domain in full (rest from reference TRBV28 and TRBJ2-7): DVKVTQSSRYLVKRTGEKVFLECVQDMDHENMFWYRQDPGLGLRLIYFSYDVKMKEKGDIPEGYSVSREKKERFSLILESASTNQTSMYLCASVQRGATYEQYFGPGTRLTVT.

V is TRBV19 and J is TRBJ1-5, with D perhaps TRBD1 (5 bases). The V gene's germline CDR1 is LNHDA and CDR2 SQIVND (reference sequence). The V end was cut by 2 bases, the J end by 2 bases, with 7 bases between. This CDR3 has 14 amino acids. The CDR3 reads CASSIMTGNQPQHF. The CDR3 region has the DNA TGTGCCAGTAGTATAATGACAGGCAATCAGCCCCAGCATTTT.

V gene TRBV18 combines with J gene TRBJ1-2; no definite D call. Trimming left V 0 bases short and J 7 bases short, with 9 bases between. CDR3 length: 13 residues. The germline V gene encodes CDR1 KGHSH and CDR2 LQKENI. CDR3 coding DNA: TGTGCCAGCTCACCACCACGGGGTTCTGGCTACACCTTC. Its protein product is CASSPPRGSGYTF.

This chain joins TRBV30 and TRBJ1-6; D uncertain. The V and J ends lost 3 bases and 6 bases respectively, with 9 bases between them. Germline V gene sequence: CDR1 GTSNPN, CDR2 SVGIG (reference sequence). This CDR3 comprises 13 residues. The CDR3 nucleotides are TGTGCCTGGAGCGAGCGCTTTAATTCACCCCTCCACTTT. Translation: CAWSERFNSPLHF.

The chain employs TRBV4-3 and TRBJ2-7, with D unclear. The CDR3 covers 14 residues. CDR1 and CDR2 from the germline V gene are LGHNA and YSLEER. V lost 0 bases, J lost 1 base, and 7 bases lay in between. CDR3 region: CASSQDPVSYEQYF. CDR3 DNA: TGCGCCAGCAGCCAAGATCCCGTTTCCTACGAGCAGTACTTC.

The V gene is TRBV10-1, the J gene TRBJ2-1; 7 nucleotides align to TRBD2. V shed 5 bases, J shed 0 bases, and the junction held 4 bases outside the gene matches. The germline V gene has CDR1 WNHNN and CDR2 SYGVQD (reference sequence). The CDR3 has 15 residues. The CDR3: CASSQSGNSYNEQFF. The CDR3 DNA reads as TGCGCCAGCAGTCAAAGCGGGAACTCCTACAATGAGCAGTTCTTC.

The J gene is TRBJ1-4, the V gene TRBV28; 8 bases line up with TRBD1. The germline gives CDR1 MDHEN, CDR2 SYDVKM. Trimming cost V 5 bases and J 3 bases; bases outside gene matches: 5. This CDR3 has 15 residues. CDR3 coding DNA: TGTGCCAGCAGTCTGCAGGGGGCGGCTAATGAAAAACTGTTTTTT. Translated, it gives CASSLQGAANEKLFF.

CDR3 nucleotides: TGTGCCAGCAGCTTACGCAGGGGAACAGATACGCAGTATTTT. Protein product: CASSLRRGTDTQYF. The genes are TRBV7-2 and TRBJ2-3, with TRBD1 as a possible D gene (6 bases). Germline CDR1 and CDR2: SGHTA and FQGNSA. This CDR3 spans 14 amino acids. V lost 2 bases and J 3 bases, leaving 9 bases between the germline ends.

This chain connects TRBV6-5 to TRBJ1-2; 9 nucleotides align to TRBD1. The germline gives CDR1 MNHEY, CDR2 SVGAGI. The CDR3 is 15 amino acids. Trimming cost V 4 bases and J 4 bases; bases outside gene matches: 7. CDR3 in amino acids: CASSSLGQGGYGYTF. The CDR3 DNA is TGTGCCAGCAGTTCCCTGGGACAGGGAGGCTATGGCTACACCTTC.

The gene calls are TRBV6-5 and TRBJ1-3; 10 bases match TRBD1. Unmatched junction bases numbered 5, after V lost 5 bases and J lost 4 bases. The CDR3 covers 15 residues. CDR1 and CDR2 (germline): MNHEY, SVGAGI. As DNA, the CDR3 is TGTGCCAGCAGTCGGACAGGGGGGGAAGGAAACACCATATATTTT. Amino acids: CASSRTGGEGNTIYF.

CDR3 amino acids: CASIPPLHTEAFF. The CDR3 bases are TGTGCCAGCATCCCCCCCCTTCACACTGAAGCTTTCTTT. This rearrangement joins TRBV28 to TRBJ1-1, with D hard to call. The CDR3 loop spans 13 amino acids. With 7 bases removed from V and 3 bases from J, the gap between germline ends came to 12 bases. Germline V CDR1 and CDR2: MDHEN, SYDVKM. The full variable domain, with the rest looked up from reference TRBV28 and TRBJ1-1, is DVKVTQSSRYLVKRTGEKVFLECVQDMDHENMFWYRQDPGLGLRLIYFSYDVKMKEKGDIPEGYSVSREKKERFSLILESASTNQTSMYLCASIPPLHTEAFFGQGTRLTVV.

The chain couples TRBV6-2 or TRBV6-3 to TRBJ2-1, with 7 bases fitting TRBD2. CDR1 is MNHEY and CDR2 is SVGEGT in the germline V gene. The CDR3 runs to 15 residues. V was pared by 2 bases and J by 6 bases, with 7 bases of the junction left unmatched. As DNA, the CDR3 is TGTGCCAGCAGTTACCTGGGCGGGAGTGGCAATGAGCAGTTCTTC. Protein: CASSYLGGSGNEQFF.

The chain uses TRBV7-8 and TRBJ2-7; 9 bases are shared with TRBD2. CDR1 and CDR2 (germline): SGHVS, FQNEAQ. This CDR3 contains 15 residues. Trimming cost V 4 bases and J 2 bases; bases outside gene matches: 6. CDR3 residues: CASSSGTSRAYEQYF. CDR3 DNA sequence: TGTGCCAGCAGCTCTGGGACTAGCAGGGCCTACGAGCAGTACTTC. Variable domain in full (rest from reference TRBV7-8 and TRBJ2-7): GAGVSQSPRYKVAKRGQDVALRCDPISGHVSLFWYQQALGQGPEFLTYFQNEAQLDKSGLPSDRFFAERPEGSVSTLKIQRTQQEDSAVYLCASSSGTSRAYEQYFGPGTRLTVT.

The chain joins TRBV29-1 to TRBJ1-2, with a tentative D call TRBD1 (5 bases). The V end was cut by 1 base, the J end by 8 bases, with 23 bases between. The CDR3 length is 16 residues. Germline V gives CDR1 SQVTM, CDR2 ANQGSEA. CDR3 amino acids: CSVEGGRTGRSGGYTF. The CDR3 region has the DNA TGCAGCGTTGAAGGGGGTCGGACCGGGAGGTCAGGGGGCTACACCTTC.

The V call is TRBV4-2, the J call TRBJ2-1; maybe TRBD2 (6 bases). The CDR3 is made up of 17 amino acids. CDR1 is LGHNA, CDR2 YNFKEQ, per germline. With 0 bases removed from V and 0 bases from J, the gap between germline ends came to 12 bases. The CDR3 loop is CASSQDALATSYNEQFF. For the CDR3, the DNA is TGTGCCAGCAGCCAAGATGCACTAGCCACCTCCTACAATGAGCAGTTCTTC.

A note on this clone: The identical CDR3 is also encoded by other nucleotide sequences in the sample. CDR3 loop: CASSLTGGNQPQHF. The DNA of the CDR3 is TGTGCCAGCAGTTTAACAGGCGGCAATCAGCCCCAGCATTTT. The V and J genes are TRBV28 and TRBJ1-5; D perhaps matches TRBD1 (5 bases). The CDR3 is made up of 14 amino acids. Trimming removed 2 bases from V and 2 bases from J, with 7 bases in between. Germline V gene sequence: CDR1 MDHEN, CDR2 SYDVKM.

The chain has TRBV7-6 and TRBJ2-3; 9 bases map to TRBD2. Germline CDR1 SGHVS, CDR2 FNYEAQ. The CDR3 totals 18 residues. V shed 4 bases and J 0 bases; nucleotides not matched to a gene: 11. The CDR3 DNA follows: TGTGCCAGCAGCTGGCGGCGGGGGGGCCGGTCTAGCACAGATACGCAGTATTTT. Protein product: CASSWRRGGRSSTDTQYF.

This clone was picked up a small number of times. The chain links TRBV5-1 to TRBJ1-1, with 9 nucleotides matching TRBD1. The germline gives CDR1 SGHRS, CDR2 YFSETQ. V trimming: 3 bases; J trimming: 6 bases; junction bases outside the gene matches: 9. This CDR3 is built from 15 residues. The CDR3 nucleotides are TGCGCCAGCAGCTGGGGCACAGGGGGCGTCGCTGAAGCTTTCTTT. Encoded protein: CASSWGTGGVAEAFF. Looking up the rest from reference TRBV5-1 and TRBJ1-1 gives the full variable domain: KAGVTQTPRYLIKTRGQQVTLSCSPISGHRSVSWYQQTPGQGLQFLFEYFSETQRNKGNFPGRFSGRQFSNSRSEMNVSTLELGDSALYLCASSWGTGGVAEAFFGQGTRLTVV.

The chain joins TRBV6-5 to TRBJ2-5, with D possibly TRBD2 on 7 matching bases. The CDR3 is 15 residues long. Germline values: CDR1 MNHEY, CDR2 SVGAGI. V lost 0 bases and J 5 bases, leaving 13 bases between the germline ends. CDR3 coding DNA: TGTGCCAGCAGTTACTCGGGGGGGCGAGGCGAGACCCAGTACTTC. It translates to CASSYSGGRGETQYF.

V gene TRBV5-1 combines with J gene TRBJ2-3, with 8 nucleotides matching TRBD2. Trimming removed 1 base from V and 0 bases from J; junction bases left unmatched: 1. The CDR3 extends over 15 amino acids. From germline, CDR1 is SGHRS and CDR2 YFSETQ. The CDR3 DNA reads as TGCGCCAGCAGCTTGCTAGCGGGTAGCACAGATACGCAGTATTTT. Translation gives CASSLLAGSTDTQYF. The variable domain in full, with the rest retrieved from reference TRBV5-1 and TRBJ2-3, is KAGVTQTPRYLIKTRGQQVTLSCSPISGHRSVSWYQQTPGQGLQFLFEYFSETQRNKGNFPGRFSGRQFSNSRSEMNVSTLELGDSALYLCASSLLAGSTDTQYFGPGTRLTVL.

The chain links TRBV3-1 (or the pseudogene TRBV3-2) to TRBJ1-1, with D uncertain. Trimming cost V 1 base and J 2 bases, with 8 bases left between them. Germline V gene lookup returns CDR1 LGHDT and CDR2 YNNKEL (reference sequence). The CDR3 is 14 amino acids. CDR3 sequence: CASSQVQSNTEAFF. The CDR3 DNA follows: TGTGCCAGCAGCCAAGTTCAGTCAAACACTGAAGCTTTCTTT.

The rearrangement links TRBV7-2 to TRBJ1-1; weak D call: TRBD1 (5 bases). Trimming removed 1 base at V and 1 base at J, with 13 bases between. The germline V gene encodes CDR1 SGHTA and CDR2 FQGNSA. This CDR3 spans 16 amino acids. CDR3 in amino acids: CASSLVQGWANTEAFF. Here the CDR3 DNA reads TGTGCCAGCAGCTTAGTCCAGGGTTGGGCGAACACTGAAGCTTTCTTT. Together with reference TRBV7-2 and TRBJ1-1, the CDR3 gives the full variable domain: GAGVSQSPSNKVTEKGKDVELRCDPISGHTALYWYRQSLGQGLEFLIYFQGNSAPDKSGLPSDRFSAERTGGSVSTLTIQRTQQEDSAVYLCASSLVQGWANTEAFFGQGTRLTVV.

V is TRBV30 and J is TRBJ2-2; D gene unclear. Per the germline V gene, CDR1 is GTSNPN and CDR2 is SVGIG (reference sequence). CDR3 size: 12 residues. V lost 4 bases and J lost 1, with 4 bases in between. The CDR3 spells CAWTWNTGELFF. The CDR3 DNA follows: TGTGCCTGGACGTGGAACACCGGGGAGCTGTTTTTT.

The chain is built from TRBV28 and TRBJ1-6; the D is unclear. Germline lookup yields CDR1 MDHEN and CDR2 SYDVKM. The CDR3 covers 16 residues. V was cut by 5 bases and J by 9 bases, with 20 bases left in between. CDR3 region: CASSPQTLVRGSPLHF. DNA of the CDR3: TGTGCCAGCAGTCCCCAAACACTGGTTCGGGGTTCACCCCTCCACTTT. Variable domain in full (rest from reference TRBV28 and TRBJ1-6): DVKVTQSSRYLVKRTGEKVFLECVQDMDHENMFWYRQDPGLGLRLIYFSYDVKMKEKGDIPEGYSVSREKKERFSLILESASTNQTSMYLCASSPQTLVRGSPLHFGNGTRLTVT.

In its sample, this clone was seen a few times. The rearrangement uses TRBV28 and TRBJ2-2; D is undetermined. The V end lost 3 bases, the J end lost 4 bases, and 9 bases lay between the germline ends. The V gene's germline CDR1 is MDHEN and CDR2 SYDVKM. The CDR3 covers 14 residues. The CDR3 DNA sequence: TGTGCCAGCAGTTTCGTACTTCTCACCGGGGAGCTGTTTTTT. This gives the protein CASSFVLLTGELFF.